This T cell receptor (beta chain) was sequenced during a study of shared clonotypes between healthy human individuals. The germline V gene has CDR1 SGHRS and CDR2 YFSETQ. V gave up 2 bases and J gave up 8 bases; unmatched junction bases: 6. This CDR3 has 15 amino acids. The table came from immunoSEQ multiplex PCR; TCRdb's copy has only in-frame clones and leaves some out. In the table there are about 610,000 clones, 97% of which are singletons. The V call is TRBV5-1, the J call TRBJ2-2; 10 nucleotides match TRBD2. Material: naive CD4+ T cells sorted from blood. The subset here: CD45RA+ positively selected. This TCR was sampled from a woman aged 25-40 years in good health. The CDR3 region has the DNA TGCGCCAGCAGCTTATTTCTAGCGGGAGCGGGGGAGCTGTTTTTT. Residues: CASSLFLAGAGELFF.